This T cell receptor (beta chain) was found in a study of Ad26.COV2.S vaccination and SARS-CoV-2 variants. For the study at large: A participant enrolled in the COV1001 Ad26.COV2.S trial arm provided the sample. Intramuscular Ad26.COV2.S at 5x10^10 or 1x10^11 viral particles. Study conclusions and caveats: Breadth and depth estimates from TCRs may understate total T cell responses. It was found that vaccine and placebo recipients had similar non-spike TCR breadth.

Trimming stripped 1 base from V and 4 bases from J, with 10 bases between. Germline-derived CDR1 and CDR2 are SGHVS and FQNEAQ. This CDR3 contains 14 residues. Treatment defined: some 20 received Ad26.COV2.S at low or high dose, single or two shots; roughly 5 received placebo; per-sample allocation not given. Collection of samples fell on day 63 after the first vaccine or placebo injection. With respect to this clone: Its matching antigen is unknown.

Sequenced by immunoSEQ multiplex PCR; TCRdb stores in-frame clones only, minus some. The profile covers around 380,000 clones, with approximately 90% appearing a single time and 3% to 4.5% taken by the ten largest. The chain uses TRBV7-8 and TRBJ1-2; D is perhaps TRBD1 (6 bases). Sequencing used peripheral blood, obtained in a trial of Ad26.COV2.S vaccine versus placebo. The origin of this receptor is a person between 18 and 65 years old who received the Ad26.COV2.S COVID-19 vaccine or a placebo. The CDR3 protein is CASSLGDNIYGYTF. The CDR3 nucleotides are TGTGCCAGCAGCTTAGGGGACAACATCTATGGCTACACCTTC.